These 13 T cell receptor beta chains share one sample of origin, sequenced in a study of T-cell memory formation after mild COVID-19. MiXCR, applied by TCRdb to the 5' RACE reads, yields one record per CDR3 protein. The data show around 300,000 distinct CDR3 sequences, with approximately 20% seen just once and approximately 21% held by the top ten. Sequenced material: PBMCs or a T cell subset sorted from them (not recorded which). The receptors originated from a man younger than 35 who had mild COVID-19 (a few samples of this study predate the infection). Cell type and time point are not known.

This clonotype was found a few times. The rearrangement links TRBV9 to TRBJ1-4, with 9 bases fitting TRBD1. The CDR3 is 17 residues long. With V trimmed by 4 bases and J by 4 bases, 11 bases remained unmatched. The germline gives CDR1 SGDLS, CDR2 YYNGEE. CDR3 amino acids: CASSPRGTGSYNEKLFF. As DNA, the CDR3 is TGTGCCAGCAGCCCAAGGGGGACAGGGAGCTATAATGAAAAACTGTTTTTT.

This chain connects TRBV9 to TRBJ2-3; a possible D gene is TRBD1 (5 bases). V lost 5 bases, J lost 0 bases, and 10 bases lay in between. Germline V gene sequence: CDR1 SGDLS, CDR2 YYNGEE. The CDR3 consists of 14 residues. The CDR3, as DNA: TGTGCCAGCAGGTTAGGGGCTAGCACAGATACGCAGTATTTT. It yields the protein CASRLGASTDTQYF.

The chain combines TRBV20-1 with TRBJ2-7; D possibly uses TRBD1 or TRBD2 (5 bases each). This CDR3 contains 15 residues. The germline V and J ends were trimmed by 3 bases and 2 bases, with 17 bases remaining between them. Germline V CDR1 and CDR2: DFQATT, SNEGSKA (reference sequence). CDR3 region: CSASLPRDGPYEQYF. CDR3 nucleotides: TGCAGTGCTAGCCTCCCCCGGGACGGACCCTACGAGCAGTACTTC.

This clonotype was seen a few times. The CDR3 DNA is TGTGCCAGCAGCTTGACTCGGGACAGCAAGAACACCGGGGAGCTGTTTTTT. As protein: CASSLTRDSKNTGELFF. The chain is built from TRBV5-8 and TRBJ2-2; 7 bases fit TRBD1. CDR1 and CDR2 (germline): SGHTS, YDEGEE. The trim removed 1 base at V and 1 base at J, leaving 7 bases unmatched. The CDR3 covers 17 residues.

In regard to this clonotype: At one of its ends the junction is not consistent with the germline gene, which may arise from a read error. This chain connects TRBV20-1 to TRBJ1-2, with 8 bases lining up with TRBD1. This CDR3 region has 13 residues. Germline assignment: CDR1 DFQATT and CDR2 SNEGSKA (reference sequence). The CDR3 is CSDRQTGAYGYTF. In nucleotides, the CDR3 is TGCAGTGATAGACAGACAGGGGCCTATGGCTACACCTTC.

Many counts were recorded for this clonotype. In nucleotides, the CDR3 is TGTGCCAGCTGGACTAGCGGGGGGGCGTCTCAAGAGACCCAGTACTTC. It specifies CASWTSGGASQETQYF. This chain joins TRBV2 and TRBJ2-5, with TRBD2 matching over 15 bases. Trimming took 8 bases from V and 2 from J; bases not matched to a gene: 6. The V gene's germline CDR1 is SNHLY and CDR2 FYNNEI. The CDR3 loop spans 16 amino acids.

This clonotype has more than one count but fewer than ten. The junction shows a germline mismatch at one end, possibly a read error. This chain uses TRBV30 with TRBJ2-5; D is possibly TRBD1 (7 bases). Germline CDR1 GTSNPN, CDR2 SVGIG (reference sequence). The CDR3 runs 11 residues. This chain's CDR3 is CAWTRRGTESF. The DNA for the CDR3 is TGTGCCTGGACCAGGAGGGGGACAGAAAGCTTC.

This clonotype was detected a few times. Sequence at one end of the junction differs from germline and may be a read error. This chain joins TRBV6-2 or TRBV6-3 and TRBJ2-3, with TRBD2 matching 13 bases. Per germline, CDR1 MNHEY and CDR2 SVGEGT. The CDR3 covers 13 residues. The CDR3 nucleotides read TGTGCCAGCAGTTACTCACTAGCGGGGGGGAAGGTGTTT. It encodes CASSYSLAGGKVF.

This clonotype was observed at least ten times. This chain uses TRBV4-1 with TRBJ2-7; 10 bases match TRBD1. The CDR3 consists of 16 residues. V shed 0 bases, J shed 8 bases, and the junction held 10 bases outside the gene matches. Germline CDR1 reads MGHRA; CDR2 reads YSYEKL. CDR3 nucleotide sequence: TGCGCCAGCAGCCAAGATCCCGGGACAGGGGCGGCGAAGCAGTACTTC. It specifies CASSQDPGTGAAKQYF.

This clonotype was seen a few times. The chain uses TRBV9 and TRBJ2-2; D gene uncertain. The CDR3 covers 14 residues. From germline, CDR1 is SGDLS and CDR2 YYNGEE. Trimming removed 5 bases at V and 4 bases at J, with 12 bases between. In DNA form, the CDR3 reads TGTGCCAGCAGTCCCGCCGAATTCACCGGGGAGCTGTTTTTT. Translating it yields CASSPAEFTGELFF.

The CDR3 nucleotides read TGTGCCAGCAGCTTGGGACAGGGAGTTTCCTACGAGCAGTACTTC. Protein: CASSLGQGVSYEQYF. This chain connects TRBV5-5 to TRBJ2-7, with 7 bases matching TRBD1. Germline CDR1 reads SGHKS; CDR2 reads YYEKEE (reference sequence). The ends lost 0 bases at V and 1 base at J; junction bases unmatched: 4. This CDR3 is built from 15 residues.

This sequence joins TRBV18 and TRBJ1-2; a weak D match, TRBD1 (5 bases). V gave up 5 bases and J gave up 4 bases, with 14 bases separating them. The CDR3 is made up of 14 amino acids. Germline V gene data show CDR1 as KGHSH and CDR2 as LQKENI. The CDR3 sequence: CASSAGGASYGYTF. CDR3 coding DNA: TGTGCCAGCTCAGCTGGAGGGGCATCCTATGGCTACACCTTC.

This clonotype was seen more than once but under ten times. V usage is TRBV10-3 and J usage is TRBJ2-3, with 7 bases that match TRBD1. This CDR3 has 13 residues. Unmatched junction bases numbered 4, after V lost 7 bases and J lost 3 bases. Germline V lookup: CDR1 ENHRY, CDR2 SYGVKD. The CDR3 loop is CAITMGQTDTQYF. CDR3 nucleotides: TGTGCCATCACCATGGGACAGACAGATACGCAGTATTTT.